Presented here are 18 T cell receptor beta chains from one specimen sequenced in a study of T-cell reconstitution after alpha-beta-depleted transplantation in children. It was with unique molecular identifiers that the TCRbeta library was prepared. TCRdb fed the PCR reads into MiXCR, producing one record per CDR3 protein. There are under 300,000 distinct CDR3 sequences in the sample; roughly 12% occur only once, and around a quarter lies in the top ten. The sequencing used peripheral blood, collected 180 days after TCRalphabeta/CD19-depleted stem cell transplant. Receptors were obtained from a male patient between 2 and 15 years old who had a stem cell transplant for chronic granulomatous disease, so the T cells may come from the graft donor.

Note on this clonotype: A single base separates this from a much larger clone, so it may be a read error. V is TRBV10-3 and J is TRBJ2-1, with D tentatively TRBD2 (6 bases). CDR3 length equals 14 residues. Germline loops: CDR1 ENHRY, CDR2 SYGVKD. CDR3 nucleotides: TGTGCCATCGGCCGGGACTCTTCCTACAATGAGCAGCTCTTC. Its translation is CAIGRDSSYNEQLF.

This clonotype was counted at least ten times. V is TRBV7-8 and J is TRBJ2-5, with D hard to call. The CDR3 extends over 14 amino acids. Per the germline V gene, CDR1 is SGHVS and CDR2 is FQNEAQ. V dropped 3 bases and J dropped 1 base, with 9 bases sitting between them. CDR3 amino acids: CASSFPLPQETQYF. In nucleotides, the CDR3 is TGTGCCAGCAGCTTTCCCTTACCCCAAGAGACCCAGTACTTC.

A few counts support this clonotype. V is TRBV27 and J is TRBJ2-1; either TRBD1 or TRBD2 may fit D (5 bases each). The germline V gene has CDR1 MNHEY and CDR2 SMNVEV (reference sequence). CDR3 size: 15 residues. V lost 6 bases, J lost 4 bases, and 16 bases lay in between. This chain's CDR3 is CASSGPGRTYNEQFF. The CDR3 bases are TGTGCCAGCAGCGGACCGGGACGGACTTACAATGAGCAGTTCTTC.

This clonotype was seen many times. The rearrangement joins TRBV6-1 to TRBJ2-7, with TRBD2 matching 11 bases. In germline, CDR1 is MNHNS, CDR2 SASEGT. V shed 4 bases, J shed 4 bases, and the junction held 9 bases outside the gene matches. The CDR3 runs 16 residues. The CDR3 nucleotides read TGTGCCAGCAGTGTTCTAGCGGGAGGCTCTTCGTACGAGCAGTACTTC. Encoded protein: CASSVLAGGSSYEQYF.

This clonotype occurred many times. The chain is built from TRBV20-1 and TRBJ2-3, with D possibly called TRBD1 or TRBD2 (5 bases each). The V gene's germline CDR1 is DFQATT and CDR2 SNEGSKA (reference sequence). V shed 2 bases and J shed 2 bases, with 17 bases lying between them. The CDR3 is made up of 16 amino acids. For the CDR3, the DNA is TGCAGTGCTAGACCCCAAGTGGGGGATCCCACAGATACGCAGTATTTT. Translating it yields CSARPQVGDPTDTQYF.

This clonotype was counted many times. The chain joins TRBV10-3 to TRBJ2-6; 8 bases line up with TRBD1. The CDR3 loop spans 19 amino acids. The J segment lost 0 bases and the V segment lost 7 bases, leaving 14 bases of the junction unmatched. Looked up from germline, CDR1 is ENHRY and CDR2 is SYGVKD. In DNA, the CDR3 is TGTGCCATCATGAAGGCTCTAGGGACAGGAGACTCTGGGGCCAACGTCCTGACTTTC. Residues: CAIMKALGTGDSGANVLTF.

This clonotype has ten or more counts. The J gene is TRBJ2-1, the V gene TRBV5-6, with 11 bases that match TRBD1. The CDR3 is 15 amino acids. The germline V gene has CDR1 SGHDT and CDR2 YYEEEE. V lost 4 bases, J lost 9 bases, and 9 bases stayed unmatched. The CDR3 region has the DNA TGTGCCAGCAGCACAAGCGGACAGGGGGCAGGTGAGCAGTTCTTC. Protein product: CASSTSGQGAGEQFF.

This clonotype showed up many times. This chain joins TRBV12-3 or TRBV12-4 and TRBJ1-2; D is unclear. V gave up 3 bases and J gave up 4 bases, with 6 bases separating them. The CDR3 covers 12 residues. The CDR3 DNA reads TGTGCCAGCAGTTTTTCATCCTATGGCTACACCTTC. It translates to CASSFSSYGYTF.

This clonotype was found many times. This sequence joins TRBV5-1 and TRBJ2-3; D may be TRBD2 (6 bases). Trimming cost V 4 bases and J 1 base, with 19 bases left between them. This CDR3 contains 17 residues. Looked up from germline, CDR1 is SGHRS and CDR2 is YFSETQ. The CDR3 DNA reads TGCGCCAGCAGCAAGGGACTTTACCCTTCACGCACAGATACGCAGTATTTT. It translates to CASSKGLYPSRTDTQYF.

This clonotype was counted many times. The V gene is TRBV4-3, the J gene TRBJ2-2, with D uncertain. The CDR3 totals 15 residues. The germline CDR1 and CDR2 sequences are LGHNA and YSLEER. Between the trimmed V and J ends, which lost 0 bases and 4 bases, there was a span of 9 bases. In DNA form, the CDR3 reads TGCGCCAGCAGCCAAGAGTCGCGTGGCACCGGGGAGCTGTTTTTT. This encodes CASSQESRGTGELFF.

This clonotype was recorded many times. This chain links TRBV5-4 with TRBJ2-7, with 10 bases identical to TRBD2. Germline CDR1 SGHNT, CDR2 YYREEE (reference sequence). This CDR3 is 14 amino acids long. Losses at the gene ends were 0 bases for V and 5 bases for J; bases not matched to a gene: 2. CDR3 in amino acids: CASSLASGRDEQYF. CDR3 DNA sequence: TGTGCCAGCAGCTTGGCCAGCGGGAGGGACGAGCAGTACTTC.

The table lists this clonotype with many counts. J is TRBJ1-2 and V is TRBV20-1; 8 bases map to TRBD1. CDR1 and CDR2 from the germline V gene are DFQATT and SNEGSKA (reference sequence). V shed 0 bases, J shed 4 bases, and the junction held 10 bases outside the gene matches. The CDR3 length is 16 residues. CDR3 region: CSARDRTGMLGYGYTF. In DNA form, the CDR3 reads TGCAGTGCTAGAGATCGGACAGGGATGTTGGGCTATGGCTACACCTTC.

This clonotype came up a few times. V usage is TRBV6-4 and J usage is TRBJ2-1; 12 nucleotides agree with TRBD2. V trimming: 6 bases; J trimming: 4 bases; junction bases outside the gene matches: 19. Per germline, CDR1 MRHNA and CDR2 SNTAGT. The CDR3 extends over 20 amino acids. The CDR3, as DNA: TGTGCCAGCAGGGACCATTTCGGGACTAGCGGGCAATGGGGTTACAATGAGCAGTTCTTC. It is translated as CASRDHFGTSGQWGYNEQFF.

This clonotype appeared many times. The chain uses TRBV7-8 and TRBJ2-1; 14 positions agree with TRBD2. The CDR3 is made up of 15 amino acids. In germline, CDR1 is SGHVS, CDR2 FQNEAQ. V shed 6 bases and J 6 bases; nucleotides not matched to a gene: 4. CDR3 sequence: CASRPGLAGVNEQFF. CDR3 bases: TGTGCCAGCAGGCCGGGACTAGCGGGAGTCAATGAGCAGTTCTTC.

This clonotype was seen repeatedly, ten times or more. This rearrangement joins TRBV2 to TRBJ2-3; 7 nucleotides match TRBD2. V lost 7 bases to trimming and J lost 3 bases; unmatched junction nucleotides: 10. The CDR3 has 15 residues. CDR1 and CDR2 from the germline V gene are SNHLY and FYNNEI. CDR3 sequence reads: CASKRGPGGTDTQYF. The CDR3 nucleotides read TGTGCCAGCAAACGGGGCCCGGGGGGTACAGATACGCAGTATTTT.

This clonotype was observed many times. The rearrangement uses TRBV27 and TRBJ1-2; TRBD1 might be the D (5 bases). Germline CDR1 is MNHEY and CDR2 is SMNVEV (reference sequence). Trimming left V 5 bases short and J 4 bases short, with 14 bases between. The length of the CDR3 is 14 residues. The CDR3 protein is CASSHQGMGYGYTF. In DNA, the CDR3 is TGTGCCAGCAGTCATCAGGGTATGGGCTATGGCTACACCTTC.

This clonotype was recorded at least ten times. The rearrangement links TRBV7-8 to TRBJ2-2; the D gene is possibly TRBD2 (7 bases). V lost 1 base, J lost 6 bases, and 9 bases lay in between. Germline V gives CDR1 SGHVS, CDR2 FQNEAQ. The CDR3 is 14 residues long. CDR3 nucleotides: TGTGCCAGCAGCTTAGGGGGGGGCGCCGGGGAGCTGTTTTTT. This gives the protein CASSLGGGAGELFF.

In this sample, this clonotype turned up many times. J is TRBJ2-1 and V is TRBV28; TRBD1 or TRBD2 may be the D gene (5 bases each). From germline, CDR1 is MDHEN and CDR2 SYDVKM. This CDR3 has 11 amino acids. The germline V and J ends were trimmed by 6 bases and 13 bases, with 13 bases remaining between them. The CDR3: CASSRRDPQFF. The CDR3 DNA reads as TGTGCCAGCAGCCGACGGGACCCCCAGTTCTTC.